The next 29 T cell receptor beta chains were all read from a single sample in a study of shared clonotypes between healthy human individuals. TCRdb's table, derived via immunoSEQ multiplex PCR, lists solely in-frame clones and lacks some. The top ten clones hold around 0.4% of a sample with millions of clones, 80% to 95% of them seen once. Sequencing was performed on naive CD4+ T cells from PBMCs. The subset is: CD45RA+ positively selected. The receptor source for this set is a man aged 18 to 29 in good health. Some clones in this sample may be carry-over from other donors' samples.

A single count supports this clone. The V and J genes are TRBV2 and TRBJ1-2; 11 bases are a match to TRBD1. Germline V lookup: CDR1 SNHLY, CDR2 FYNNEI. With V trimmed by 6 bases and J by 7 bases, 4 bases remained unmatched. The CDR3 extends over 13 amino acids. CDR3 loop: CASRGQGVIGYTF. The CDR3 coding sequence is TGTGCCAGCAGGGGACAGGGGGTTATTGGCTACACCTTC.

This clone appeared a few times. This sample includes further DNA sequences coding for the same CDR3. The rearrangement joins TRBV7-2 to TRBJ2-7; D might be TRBD2 (6 bases). Trimming removed 1 base from V and 2 bases from J, with 9 bases in between. This CDR3 is 14 amino acids long. Germline CDR1 SGHTA, CDR2 FQGNSA. The CDR3 is CASSLGGAAYEQYF. The CDR3 region has the DNA TGTGCCAGCAGCTTAGGCGGGGCCGCCTACGAGCAGTACTTC.

V is TRBV13 and J is TRBJ2-7, with TRBD2 matching 14 bases. The CDR3 is 18 residues long. From germline, CDR1 is PRHDT and CDR2 FYEKMQ (reference sequence). The V gene end was trimmed by 5 bases and the J gene end by 3 bases; junction bases not matched to a gene: 12. CDR3 DNA: TGTGCCAGCAGCCCCGTGGGACTAGCGGGAGAGAGATACTACGAGCAGTACTTC. It codes for CASSPVGLAGERYYEQYF.

The chain joins TRBV4-3 to TRBJ2-1; D uncertain. CDR3 length: 15 residues. Trimming took 1 base from V and 4 from J, leaving 11 bases between them. CDR1 is LGHNA, CDR2 YSLEER, per germline. The CDR3 loop reads CASSQGTDLYNEQFF. The CDR3 DNA reads as TGCGCCAGCAGCCAAGGGACGGATTTATACAATGAGCAGTTCTTC.

This chain uses TRBV28 with TRBJ1-5, with D possibly TRBD1 on 6 matching bases. The CDR3 length is 14 residues. Germline CDR1 MDHEN, CDR2 SYDVKM. V was cut by 10 bases and J by 2 bases, with 15 bases left in between. In DNA, the CDR3 is TGTGCCACGGTGGGGGGCGCAGGCAATCAGCCCCAGCATTTT. This codes for CATVGGAGNQPQHF.

The chain couples TRBV4-3 to TRBJ1-4; 9 positions match TRBD1. This CDR3 comprises 20 residues. CDR1 and CDR2 (germline): LGHNA, YSLEER. Trimming took 2 bases from V and 5 from J; bases not matched to a gene: 18. Written as DNA, the CDR3 is TGCGCCAGCAGCCAACATAGAGGGACAGGGCCCGAAGACTTCAATGAAAAACTGTTTTTT. This codes for CASSQHRGTGPEDFNEKLFF.

The V gene is TRBV19, the J gene TRBJ1-4, with D possibly matching TRBD1 (6 bases). The CDR3 contains 15 residues. V lost 3 bases and J 7 bases, leaving 15 bases between the germline ends. Germline V CDR1 and CDR2: LNHDA, SQIVND (reference sequence). In DNA form, the CDR3 reads TGTGCCAGTAGTATGGGACAATGGGCGGGTGAAAAACTGTTTTTT. This codes for CASSMGQWAGEKLFF.

The chain joins TRBV10-3 to TRBJ2-2; the D gene is possibly TRBD2 (5 bases). The germline gives CDR1 ENHRY, CDR2 SYGVKD. V lost 9 bases and J lost 3, with 20 bases in between. This CDR3 contains 16 residues. DNA of the CDR3: TGTGCCATTCCGACTACTCCCGGCTGGGACACCGGGGAGCTGTTTTTT. Its protein is CAIPTTPGWDTGELFF.

The chain uses TRBV5-6 and TRBJ2-6; D not certain. Trimming took 4 bases from V and 0 from J, leaving 5 bases between them. The germline V gene encodes CDR1 SGHDT and CDR2 YYEEEE. The CDR3 is 14 amino acids. The CDR3 sequence: CASSRSSGANVLTF. CDR3 coding DNA: TGTGCCAGCAGCAGGAGCTCTGGGGCCAACGTCCTGACTTTC.

The chain recombines TRBV5-1 with TRBJ2-2, with a weak D call TRBD2 (5 bases). This CDR3 contains 14 residues. From germline, CDR1 is SGHRS and CDR2 YFSETQ. Trimming pared 1 base from V and 7 bases from J, leaving 11 bases between. CDR3 coding DNA: TGCGCCAGCAGCTTGACCGGGAACGACGGGGAGCTGTTTTTT. Translation: CASSLTGNDGELFF.

The chain couples TRBV5-6 to TRBJ2-7; the match to TRBD2 covers 7 bases. V shed 2 bases, J shed 2 bases, and the junction held 16 bases outside the gene matches. The V gene's germline CDR1 is SGHDT and CDR2 YYEEEE. The CDR3 is 18 residues long. For the CDR3, the DNA is TGTGCCAGCAGCTTCCGGACTAGTGGGACCTACGGGACCTACGAGCAGTACTTC. Translation gives CASSFRTSGTYGTYEQYF.

The rearrangement joins TRBV7-3 to TRBJ2-1, with D perhaps matching TRBD2 (6 bases). Between the trimmed V and J ends, which lost 4 bases and 1 base, there was a span of 14 bases. Germline V CDR1 and CDR2: SGHTA, FQGTGA. The CDR3 is 16 residues long. CDR3: CASSSMVGRSYNEQFF. The CDR3 bases are TGTGCCAGCAGCTCCATGGTTGGGAGGTCCTACAATGAGCAGTTCTTC.

V usage is TRBV27 and J usage is TRBJ1-1, with D perhaps matching TRBD1 (6 bases). Trimming stripped 5 bases from V and 4 bases from J, with 20 bases between. Germline V gives CDR1 MNHEY, CDR2 SMNVEV (reference sequence). The CDR3 runs 16 residues. This CDR3 is CASSQRSQGKGTEAFF. CDR3 in DNA: TGTGCCAGCAGTCAAAGGAGTCAGGGGAAAGGCACTGAAGCTTTCTTT.

The V gene is TRBV28, the J gene TRBJ2-3, with 7 bases lining up with TRBD2. Trimming removed 2 bases from V and 1 base from J; junction bases left unmatched: 12. The CDR3 extends over 18 amino acids. Germline assignment: CDR1 MDHEN and CDR2 SYDVKM. The CDR3 reads CASSLSPGGRKGTDTQYF. The CDR3 DNA sequence: TGTGCCAGCAGTTTAAGTCCGGGCGGGAGAAAGGGCACAGATACGCAGTATTTT.

The rearrangement joins TRBV5-4 to TRBJ2-5; TRBD2 matches 10 bases. Germline CDR1 reads SGHNT; CDR2 reads YYREEE (reference sequence). The CDR3 has 15 amino acids. Germline trimming cut 9 bases from V and 2 bases from J; bases unmatched to any gene: 10. CDR3 nucleotide sequence: TGTGCCACCCATTCTACGACTAGCGGGCAAGAGACCCAGTACTTC. Its translation: CATHSTTSGQETQYF.

The CDR3 reads CASSLGGLAGLYEQYF. CDR3 DNA: TGCGCCAGCAGCTTGGGGGGACTAGCGGGCTTATACGAGCAGTACTTC. The chain joins TRBV5-1 to TRBJ2-7; TRBD2 matches 12 bases. Trimming took 0 bases from V and 4 from J; bases not matched to a gene: 5. CDR3 length equals 16 residues. CDR1 and CDR2 from the germline V gene are SGHRS and YFSETQ.

This clone was seen once. This sequence joins TRBV9 and TRBJ2-1; D is undetermined. The CDR3 is made up of 13 amino acids. Looked up from germline, CDR1 is SGDLS and CDR2 is YYNGEE. The V gene lost 3 bases and the J gene lost 3 bases, with 7 bases spanning the gap. CDR3 region: CASSAAIYNEQFF. The DNA of the CDR3 is TGTGCCAGCAGCGCCGCCATCTACAATGAGCAGTTCTTC.

CDR3 bases: TGTGCCAGCAGTGTCGGGCAGTTAAACTACGAGCAGTACTTC. Protein sequence: CASSVGQLNYEQYF. The chain combines TRBV2 with TRBJ2-7; D gene uncertain. Germline CDR1 reads SNHLY; CDR2 reads FYNNEI. V lost 4 bases, J lost 3 bases, and 13 bases lay in between. The CDR3 length is 14 residues.

On this clone itself: The same CDR3 also results from other DNA sequences found in this sample. The rearrangement links TRBV5-4 to TRBJ1-1; D unresolved. CDR3 length equals 14 residues. V was clipped by 2 bases and J by 6 bases, with 14 bases between them. CDR1 is SGHNT, CDR2 YYREEE, per germline (reference sequence). The CDR3 region is CASSFAGTEAEAFF. In DNA, the CDR3 is TGTGCCAGCAGCTTTGCGGGCACCGAAGCTGAAGCTTTCTTT.

V gene TRBV11-2 combines with J gene TRBJ2-2, with D uncertain. Trimming pared 5 bases from V and 4 bases from J, leaving 11 bases between. The CDR3 contains 14 residues. CDR1 is SGHAT, CDR2 FQNNGV, per germline. CDR3 sequence (DNA): TGTGCCAGCAGCCGACTGCCCGGCACCGGGGAGCTGTTTTTT. Translating it yields CASSRLPGTGELFF.

V usage is TRBV2 and J usage is TRBJ1-2, with TRBD1 matching 10 bases. The CDR3 is 14 residues long. Germline CDR1 reads SNHLY; CDR2 reads FYNNEI. V shed 7 bases, J shed 5 bases, and the junction held 7 bases outside the gene matches. CDR3 nucleotide sequence: TGTGCCAGCATCCCGGGACAGGGGCTGTATGGCTACACCTTC. Translating gives CASIPGQGLYGYTF.

Comments on this clone: The sample holds other DNA sequences that translate to the same CDR3. The chain joins TRBV28 to TRBJ1-2, with D unresolved. Germline CDR1 reads MDHEN; CDR2 reads SYDVKM. The V end lost 2 bases, the J end lost 4 bases, and 8 bases lay between the germline ends. The CDR3 runs 13 residues. The CDR3 region has the DNA TGTGCCAGCAGTTTAGAGGGTCCCTATGGCTACACCTTC. Protein sequence: CASSLEGPYGYTF.

The CDR3 here is CASSLTGGLRNEQFF. The DNA for the CDR3 is TGTGCCAGCAGCTTGACAGGGGGCCTTCGGAATGAGCAGTTCTTC. The chain joins TRBV7-3 to TRBJ2-1, with 10 bases lining up with TRBD1. The CDR3 has 15 residues. The junction had 6 bases not matched to a gene; V was cut back by 3 bases and J by 7 bases. Germline V CDR1 and CDR2: SGHTA, FQGTGA.

V and J are TRBV28 and TRBJ1-2; the D is unclear. This CDR3 is 16 amino acids long. From germline, CDR1 is MDHEN and CDR2 SYDVKM. V was cut by 2 bases and J by 6 bases, with 19 bases left in between. CDR3 DNA sequence: TGTGCCAGCAGTTTACTCCAGAGCACAATATCCAATGGCTACACCTTC. It specifies CASSLLQSTISNGYTF.

V usage is TRBV28 and J usage is TRBJ1-5; D unclear. Looked up from germline, CDR1 is MDHEN and CDR2 is SYDVKM. This CDR3 is 15 amino acids long. Trimming cost V 3 bases and J 2 bases, with 11 bases left between them. CDR3 coding DNA: TGTGCCAGCAGTTTTTCGGGTTTTGGCAATCAGCCCCAGCATTTT. Protein product: CASSFSGFGNQPQHF.

The rearrangement uses TRBV7-6 and TRBJ2-7, with TRBD2 matching over 9 bases. Germline lookup yields CDR1 SGHVS and CDR2 FNYEAQ. Trimming removed 2 bases from V and 1 base from J; junction bases left unmatched: 9. The CDR3 spans 17 residues. The CDR3 nucleotides read TGTGCCAGCAGCTTATTACTAGCGGGCACTACTTCCTACGAGCAGTACTTC. This translates into CASSLLLAGTTSYEQYF.

The CDR3 region is CASTLTWGTEAFF. As DNA, the CDR3 is TGTGCCAGCACCCTGACGTGGGGAACTGAAGCTTTCTTT. The chain links TRBV6-1 to TRBJ1-1; D remains ambiguous. CDR1 and CDR2 from the germline V gene are MNHNS and SASEGT. The CDR3 is made up of 13 amino acids. Deletions cut 7 bases from V and 5 bases from J, with 14 bases between.

The V gene is TRBV28, the J gene TRBJ2-4, with D unresolved. This CDR3 contains 16 residues. Germline V gives CDR1 MDHEN, CDR2 SYDVKM. Trimming removed 8 bases at V and 0 bases at J, with 17 bases between. The CDR3 spells CASPTSLRLAKNIQYF. In DNA, the CDR3 is TGTGCCAGCCCTACCAGCCTTAGACTAGCCAAAAACATTCAGTACTTC.

The chain carries TRBV5-6 and TRBJ1-1; maybe TRBD1 (5 bases). The CDR3 totals 16 residues. V was shortened by 6 bases and J by 3 bases, with 21 bases between the two germline ends. Germline CDR1 reads SGHDT; CDR2 reads YYEEEE. The CDR3 coding sequence is TGTGCCAGCACCTCGGGGCTGGGACGGTTGGACACTGAAGCTTTCTTT. This sequence encodes CASTSGLGRLDTEAFF.